The rows below give T cell receptor beta chains drawn from one sample of a study of response to subunit inactivated influenza vaccine. TCRdb re-derived calls from the RT-PCR reads in MiXCR, one entry per CDR3 protein. The repertoire includes roughly 170,000 distinct CDR3 sequences, approximately 9.2% of them detected once, and around 9.9% sits in the top ten. The source material was non-naive T cells sorted from PBMCs, sampled on the day of vaccination. The receptors were sampled from a man aged 45 to 65 who received an inactivated influenza vaccine. The conserved cysteine and the conserved F or W are not part of the CDR3 here. Clone size is given for some rows only: seen once, a few or many times, or a class if the clone is expanded.

v_call	clone_size	cdr3_aa
TRBV5-1	NA	ASSLGDGPRDQY
TRBV28	NA	ASSLSGGGYT
TRBV3-1	many	ASSQPRHSGANVLT
TRBV4-3	NA	ASSQTGTTAF
TRBV28	few	ASSKTGGAVTNEQF
TRBV13	many	ASRLSRNTEAF
TRBV6-1	many	ATNGGRPNTEAF
TRBV9	few	ASNYDPSTGELF
TRBV28	many	ASNPDSNQPQH
TRBV5-1	few	ASRPSASSYNEQF
TRBV28	once	ASTGFSGSPDTQY
TRBV3-1	many	ASSQDFGGNTIY
TRBV19	NA	ASSKLAVNTGELF
TRBV20-1	many	SGEAPMNEQF
TRBV6-5	few	ASSDRVGTQY
TRBV5-6	few	ASSLRTEDGYT
TRBV7-6	few	ASSLIAGDGNEQF
TRBV5-8	few	ASSWGPNVGTGELF
TRBV20-1	few	SATDGSNTGELF
TRBV5-6	many	ASSPDYRGPDTQY
TRBV6-1	NA	ASGAGGPVSGELF
TRBV24-1	NA	ATSDIRDSNEKLF
TRBV28	NA	ASSLLENTQY
TRBV7-8	NA	ASSLVSIEQY
TRBV28	NA	ASSLLAVGLGEQY
TRBV18	many	ASSPGGGSSYNEQF
TRBV20-1	many	GTSGSYEQY
TRBV28	NA	ASSSEHRETQY
TRBV5-1	many	ASSLTGTGSYEQY
TRBV2	few	ASSGTGTSGEETQY
TRBV20-1	few	SAPVNTEAF
TRBV4-3	NA	ASSQVAGLPVSTGELF
TRBV7-2	few	ASTPVGRGRGYT
TRBV19	many	ASSTTGGGNQPQH
TRBV27	NA	ASSSVTSGTDTQY
TRBV7-6	many	ASSPRAQAGTEAF
TRBV3-1	NA	ASSQATPGQGTDTQY
TRBV15	few	ATSRDIISAVRLF
TRBV29-1	NA	SALPDREPEKLF
TRBV20-1	NA	SASTSGEYSSYNEQF
TRBV30	few	AWSIRGHEQF